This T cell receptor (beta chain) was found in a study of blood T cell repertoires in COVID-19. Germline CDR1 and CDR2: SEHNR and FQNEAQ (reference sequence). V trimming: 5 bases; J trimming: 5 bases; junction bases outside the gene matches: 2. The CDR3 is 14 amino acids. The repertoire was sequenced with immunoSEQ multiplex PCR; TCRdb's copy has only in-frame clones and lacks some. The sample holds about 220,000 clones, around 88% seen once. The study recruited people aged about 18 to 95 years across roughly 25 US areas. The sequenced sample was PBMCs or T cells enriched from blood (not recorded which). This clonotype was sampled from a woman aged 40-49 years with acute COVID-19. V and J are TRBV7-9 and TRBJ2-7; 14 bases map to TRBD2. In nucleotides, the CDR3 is TGTGCCAGCAGCGCGGGACTAGCGGGAGACGAGCAGTACGTC. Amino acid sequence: CASSAGLAGDEQYV.